This record concerns one TCR beta chain sequence. What it binds is unknown. The CDR3 spans 14 residues. Looked up from germline, CDR1 is MDHEN and CDR2 is SYDVKM. Trimming shortened V by 7 bases and J by 2 bases, and 14 bases separated the two germline ends. The sample belongs to a study of beta chain features in type 1 diabetes. Study-wide results and limits: A closer apparent resemblance between naive, central memory and Treg TCRB repertoires was seen in patients than in healthy donors. Patients with type 1 diabetes carried fewer insertions and had more deletions at their VDJ junctions. There was a moderate but significant shortening of TCRB CDR3s in all four CD4+ subsets of Type 1 diabetes patients. For TCRB rearrangement, an influence of HLA type remained unresolved here.

Purity exceeded 95% in all sorted populations. The investigators reverse transcribed all of the isolated RNA, so they sequenced expressed TCRB transcripts. TCRdb's table, derived via immunoSEQ multiplex PCR, lists solely in-frame clones and lacks some. The repertoire holds about 150,000 clones, 9% to 10% seen once, with roughly 0.72% in the top ten. The chain is built from TRBV28 and TRBJ1-2, with a tentative D call TRBD1 (6 bases). The origin of this receptor is a woman in her 30s with type 1 diabetes. The sequenced sample consisted of central memory CD4+ T cells from blood. The CDR3 DNA reads TGTGCCAGCACCGAGGGACACGAAAACTATGGCTACACCTTC. Its protein is CASTEGHENYGYTF.